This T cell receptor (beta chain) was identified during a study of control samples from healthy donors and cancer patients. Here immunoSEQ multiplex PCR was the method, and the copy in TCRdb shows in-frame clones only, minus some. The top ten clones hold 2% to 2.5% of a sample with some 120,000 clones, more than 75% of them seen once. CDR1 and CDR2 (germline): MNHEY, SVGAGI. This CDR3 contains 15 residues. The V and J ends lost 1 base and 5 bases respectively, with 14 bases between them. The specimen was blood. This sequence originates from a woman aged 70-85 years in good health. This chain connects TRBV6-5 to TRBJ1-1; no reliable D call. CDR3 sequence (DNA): TGTGCCAGCAGTTACTTTTGGGAAACCCAGACTGAAGCTTTCTTT. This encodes CASSYFWETQTEAFF.